Listed here are 28 T cell receptor beta chains from one sample, sequenced in a study of spatial heterogeneity in lung cancer. General study findings and limits: Counts of expanded intratumoral alpha and beta TCRs tracked tumor mutation counts.

Their antigens are not known. Each CDR3 protein is one row after TCRdb ran MiXCR on the 5' RACE reads. The sample has 6,000 to 7,500 distinct CDR3 sequences, roughly an eighth seen once. The time point was: sample taken at primary tumor resection. The sequencing here drew on lung tumor tissue, taken at surgery. Source of these receptors: a male donor with early-stage non-small cell lung cancer.

This clonotype is labeled medium-sized. The chain carries TRBV29-1 and TRBJ2-7; tentatively, D is TRBD2 (6 bases). The CDR3 has 13 residues. Trimming left V 6 bases short and J 0 bases short, with 12 bases between. Germline V gene lookup returns CDR1 SQVTM and CDR2 ANQGSEA. CDR3 sequence: CSVRDSGSYEQYF. The CDR3 nucleotides are TGCAGCGTAAGGGACTCCGGCTCCTACGAGCAGTACTTC.

This clonotype is medium-sized within its sample. The gene calls are TRBV9 and TRBJ1-2, with D possibly being TRBD1 (5 bases). This CDR3 spans 13 amino acids. Germline assignment: CDR1 SGDLS and CDR2 YYNGEE. V was pared by 4 bases and J by 2 bases, with 9 bases between. CDR3 sequence (DNA): TGTGCCAGCAGCCCCGACAGAAACTATGGCTACACCTTC. As protein: CASSPDRNYGYTF.

By share, this clonotype ranks as medium-sized. In DNA, the CDR3 is TGTGCCACCAGCCGAGACAGCCCGAATTCACCCCTCCACTTT. It translates to CATSRDSPNSPLHF. This rearrangement joins TRBV24-1 to TRBJ1-6; D may be TRBD1 (5 bases). The CDR3 consists of 14 residues. Germline V lookup: CDR1 KGHDR, CDR2 SFDVKD. V dropped 7 bases and J dropped 7 bases, with 13 bases sitting between them.

This clonotype was counted between two and nine times. CDR3 loop: CASGTGGATGELFF. CDR3 bases: TGTGCCAGCGGAACAGGGGGCGCAACCGGGGAGCTGTTTTTT. J is TRBJ2-2 and V is TRBV6-1, with 9 positions matching TRBD1. Germline V gene data show CDR1 as MNHNS and CDR2 as SASEGT. This CDR3 comprises 14 residues. The ends lost 8 bases at V and 5 bases at J; junction bases unmatched: 6.

Concerning this clonotype itself: This could be a read error, since a much larger clone is one nucleotide away. V usage is TRBV11-2 and J usage is TRBJ2-1; 7 nucleotides line up with TRBD1. The V gene end was trimmed by 0 bases and the J gene end by 3 bases; junction bases not matched to a gene: 2. The length of the CDR3 is 15 residues. Germline CDR1 is SGHAT and CDR2 is FQNNGV. The CDR3, as DNA: TGTGCCAGCAGCTTAGAGGGACAGCGCTACAATGAGCAGTTCTTC. Amino acids: CASSLEGQRYNEQFF.

This clonotype ranks as medium-sized (0.01 to 0.1%). The chain uses TRBV12-3 or TRBV12-4 and TRBJ1-1, with D unresolved. The germline V and J ends were trimmed by 2 bases and 8 bases, with 12 bases remaining between them. The CDR3 length is 13 residues. The CDR3 loop is CASSLPRRGEAFF. CDR3 sequence (DNA): TGTGCCAGCAGTTTACCGAGACGTGGGGAAGCTTTCTTT.

This clonotype was recorded at least ten times. The V and J genes are TRBV13 and TRBJ2-3; the match to TRBD2 covers 10 bases. The V gene end was trimmed by 8 bases and the J gene end by 7 bases; junction bases not matched to a gene: 9. The germline CDR1 and CDR2 sequences are PRHDT and FYEKMQ (reference sequence). This CDR3 contains 14 residues. Here the CDR3 reads CASGLAGVWYTQYF. The CDR3 DNA reads as TGTGCCAGCGGGCTAGCGGGAGTTTGGTATACGCAGTATTTT.

This clonotype has only a few counts. The chain is built from TRBV10-3 and TRBJ2-5; weak D call: TRBD1 (5 bases). CDR1 is ENHRY and CDR2 is SYGVKD in the germline V gene. This CDR3 is built from 14 residues. The germline V and J ends were trimmed by 5 bases and 4 bases, with 14 bases remaining between them. This chain's CDR3 is CAISSDSPGETQYF. CDR3 in DNA: TGTGCCATCAGTTCAGACAGCCCGGGAGAGACCCAGTACTTC.

Concerning this clonotype: A clone one base away is much larger, so this may be a read error. The J gene is TRBJ1-5, the V gene TRBV2; 9 nucleotides align to TRBD1. Germline assignment: CDR1 SNHLY and CDR2 FYNNEI. CDR3 length: 15 amino acids. CDR3 in amino acids: CVSTGGILSNQPQHF. The CDR3 DNA sequence: TGTGTCAGCACAGGGGGCATACTTAGCAATCAGCCCCAGCATTTT. The full variable domain, its missing parts supplied by reference TRBV2 and TRBJ1-5, is EPEVTQTPSHQVTQMGQEVILRCVPISNHLYFYWYRQILGQKVEFLVSFYNNEISEKSEIFDDQFSVERPDGSNFTLKIRSTKLEDSAMYFCVSTGGILSNQPQHFGDGTRLSIL.

Within the sample, this clonotype is medium-sized. The chain has TRBV12-3 or TRBV12-4 and TRBJ1-6, with D hard to call. V lost 2 bases and J lost 10, with 6 bases in between. The CDR3 has 12 amino acids. CDR3: CASSLFGSPLHF. CDR3 in DNA: TGTGCCAGCAGTTTATTTGGATCACCCCTCCACTTT.

Only a few counts were recorded for this clonotype. CDR3 region: CASTETGYNEKLFF. In nucleotides, the CDR3 is TGTGCCAGCACCGAGACAGGATATAATGAAAAACTGTTTTTT. The chain joins TRBV25-1 to TRBJ1-4; a weak D match, TRBD1 (6 bases). Germline CDR1 and CDR2: MGHDK and SYGVNS. V lost 7 bases and J lost 4, with 13 bases in between. CDR3 length equals 14 residues.

This clonotype turned up a few times. The genes are TRBV29-1 and TRBJ1-2, with 12 bases fitting TRBD1. This CDR3 is 13 amino acids long. Germline values: CDR1 SQVTM, CDR2 ANQGSEA. After removal of 6 bases from V and 7 bases from J, the junction contained 6 bases not matched to a gene. CDR3 coding DNA: TGCAGCGTGGCCGGGACAGGGGGCAGTGGCTACACCTTC. Translated, it gives CSVAGTGGSGYTF.

This clonotype showed up just a few times. The J gene is TRBJ2-5, the V gene TRBV11-2; D call uncertain. CDR1 SGHAT and CDR2 FQNNGV come from the germline V gene. Trimming shortened V by 3 bases and J by 2 bases, and 7 bases separated the two germline ends. The CDR3 runs to 13 residues. The CDR3 spells CASSLGGQETQYF. For the CDR3, the DNA is TGTGCCAGCAGCTTGGGCGGACAAGAGACCCAGTACTTC.

The table lists this clonotype with a count of one. A clone one base away is much larger, so this may be a read error. The gene calls are TRBV4-1 and TRBJ2-7; D is undetermined. CDR1 is MGHRA and CDR2 is YSYEKL in the germline V gene. CDR3 length equals 13 residues. Trimming left V 2 bases short and J 0 bases short, with 5 bases between. CDR3 residues: CASSQQTSYEQYF. Written as DNA, the CDR3 is TGCGCCAGCAGCCAACAGACCTCCTACGAGCAGTACTTC.

This clonotype has at least ten counts. This chain joins TRBV19 and TRBJ2-3, with D perhaps matching TRBD1 (5 bases). The germline V gene encodes CDR1 LNHDA and CDR2 SQIVND (reference sequence). V was trimmed by 3 bases and J by 6 bases, leaving 10 bases between them. This CDR3 comprises 13 residues. Written as DNA, the CDR3 is TGTGCCAGTAGTATGCAGGGATCCGATACGCAGTATTTT. Amino acid sequence: CASSMQGSDTQYF.

This clonotype is labeled as medium-sized. The gene calls are TRBV20-1 and TRBJ1-6; 8 bases are shared with TRBD1. The CDR3 contains 13 residues. V lost 3 bases and J lost 7; bases outside the gene matches: 2. CDR1 and CDR2 from the germline V gene are DFQATT and SNEGSKA (reference sequence). CDR3 DNA sequence: TGCAGTGCTAGGCGGGACAGGAATTCACCCCTCCACTTT. Translation gives CSARRDRNSPLHF.

This clonotype was counted only a few times. The chain links TRBV7-2 to TRBJ1-2; weak D call: TRBD1 (5 bases). CDR1 SGHTA and CDR2 FQGNSA come from the germline V gene. V lost 1 base and J 2 bases, leaving 8 bases between the germline ends. The CDR3 has 14 residues. CDR3 protein: CASSLGAGNYGYTF. The CDR3 bases are TGTGCCAGCAGCTTAGGAGCAGGGAACTATGGCTACACCTTC.

This clonotype was seen at least ten times. This rearrangement joins TRBV2 to TRBJ1-2, with D tentatively TRBD1 (6 bases). CDR1 and CDR2 from the germline V gene are SNHLY and FYNNEI. CDR3 length: 15 amino acids. V was clipped by 5 bases and J by 9 bases, with 22 bases between them. CDR3 nucleotide sequence: TGTGCCAGCAGTCTCACCCGAGGAACAGGGCAGCGCTACACCTTC. It translates to CASSLTRGTGQRYTF. Full variable domain (remainder filled in from reference TRBV2 and TRBJ1-2): EPEVTQTPSHQVTQMGQEVILRCVPISNHLYFYWYRQILGQKVEFLVSFYNNEISEKSEIFDDQFSVERPDGSNFTLKIRSTKLEDSAMYFCASSLTRGTGQRYTFGSGTRLTVV.

In this sample, this clonotype turned up many times. CDR3 sequence reads: CASRAGRTDTQYF. For the CDR3, the DNA is TGTGCCAGCCGGGCGGGACGCACAGATACGCAGTATTTT. J is TRBJ2-3 and V is TRBV6-6; TRBD2 is a possible D gene (6 bases). This CDR3 spans 13 amino acids. Trimming stripped 8 bases from V and 1 base from J, with 10 bases between. Germline CDR1 reads MNHNY; CDR2 reads SVGAGI (reference sequence).

By share, this clonotype ranks as medium-sized. This rearrangement joins TRBV6-5 to TRBJ1-1; D is ambiguous. CDR3 length equals 14 residues. Germline V gene sequence: CDR1 MNHEY, CDR2 SVGAGI. The germline V and J ends were trimmed by 6 bases and 4 bases, with 15 bases remaining between them. The DNA for the CDR3 is TGTGCCAGCAGGGAATTAGAGCTAGGCACTGAAGCTTTCTTT. Its translation: CASRELELGTEAFF.

V usage is TRBV15 and J usage is TRBJ1-3; D call uncertain. The CDR3 has 15 residues. Trimming stripped 0 bases from V and 1 base from J, with 7 bases between. Germline CDR1 LNHNV, CDR2 YYDKDF (reference sequence). CDR3 sequence (DNA): TGTGCCACCAGCAGAGATGTGGGGTCTGGAAACACCATATATTTT. This gives the protein CATSRDVGSGNTIYF.

In its sample, this clonotype is medium-sized (0.01 to 0.1%). This chain links TRBV6-2 or TRBV6-3 with TRBJ1-2; weak D call: TRBD1 (6 bases). CDR1 MNHEY and CDR2 SVGEGT come from the germline V gene. This CDR3 comprises 13 residues. The germline V and J ends were trimmed by 4 bases and 8 bases, with 14 bases remaining between them. The CDR3 loop is CASSFQQGGGYTF. CDR3 DNA sequence: TGTGCCAGCAGTTTCCAACAGGGAGGAGGCTACACCTTC.

This clonotype was detected only a few times. The V and J genes are TRBV12-3 or TRBV12-4 and TRBJ1-1; possibly TRBD1 for D (6 bases). The CDR3 loop spans 14 amino acids. The V end was cut by 5 bases, the J end by 7 bases, with 17 bases between. CDR3 in amino acids: CASSPRGGLGEAFF. The CDR3 DNA reads as TGTGCCAGCAGTCCTCGGGGGGGCTTGGGTGAAGCTTTCTTT.

This clonotype was counted at least ten times. V usage is TRBV10-3 and J usage is TRBJ2-5, with TRBD2 matching over 9 bases. There are 14 residues in the CDR3. Per the germline V gene, CDR1 is ENHRY and CDR2 is SYGVKD. V gave up 4 bases and J gave up 2 bases; unmatched junction bases: 2. The CDR3 spells CAISATSGQETQYF. CDR3 in DNA: TGTGCCATCAGTGCGACTAGCGGACAAGAGACCCAGTACTTC.

By sample share, this clonotype is medium-sized. This chain links TRBV12-3 or TRBV12-4 with TRBJ2-2; the D is unclear. V lost 3 bases and J lost 3, with 5 bases in between. The CDR3 extends over 13 amino acids. CDR3 sequence (DNA): TGTGCCAGCAGTTTTTTGGACACCGGGGAGCTGTTTTTT. Protein product: CASSFLDTGELFF.

Relative to its sample, this clonotype is medium-sized. V is TRBV10-3 and J is TRBJ2-3, with D possibly TRBD2 on 6 matching bases. Germline values: CDR1 ENHRY, CDR2 SYGVKD. The CDR3 spans 16 residues. V gave up 10 bases and J gave up 0 bases, with 20 bases separating them. The CDR3 region has the DNA TGTGCCACTATAAGTAGCGGTAGCCCTAGCACAGATACGCAGTATTTT. Protein sequence: CATISSGSPSTDTQYF.

V usage is TRBV11-2 and J usage is TRBJ2-1, with D perhaps being TRBD1 or TRBD2 (7 bases each). CDR1 is SGHAT, CDR2 FQNNGV, per germline. The CDR3 consists of 14 residues. Trimming cost V 2 bases and J 9 bases, with 14 bases left between them. CDR3 sequence: CASSLLGGGSEQFF. In DNA, the CDR3 is TGTGCCAGCAGCTTATTAGGGGGCGGGAGTGAGCAGTTCTTC. Filled out from reference TRBV11-2 and TRBJ2-1, the complete variable domain reads EAGVAQSPRYKIIEKRQSVAFWCNPISGHATLYWYQQILGQGPKLLIQFQNNGVVDDSQLPKDRFSAERLKGVDSTLKIQPAKLEDSAVYLCASSLLGGGSEQFFGPGTRLTVL.

This clonotype was observed at least ten times. V and J are TRBV28 and TRBJ2-3, with D unresolved. With 5 bases removed from V and 7 bases from J, the gap between germline ends came to 10 bases. The CDR3 sequence is 12 residues long. Germline V CDR1 and CDR2: MDHEN, SYDVKM. CDR3: CASSTSLNTQYF. Here the CDR3 DNA reads TGTGCCAGCAGTACCTCCCTAAATACGCAGTATTTT.